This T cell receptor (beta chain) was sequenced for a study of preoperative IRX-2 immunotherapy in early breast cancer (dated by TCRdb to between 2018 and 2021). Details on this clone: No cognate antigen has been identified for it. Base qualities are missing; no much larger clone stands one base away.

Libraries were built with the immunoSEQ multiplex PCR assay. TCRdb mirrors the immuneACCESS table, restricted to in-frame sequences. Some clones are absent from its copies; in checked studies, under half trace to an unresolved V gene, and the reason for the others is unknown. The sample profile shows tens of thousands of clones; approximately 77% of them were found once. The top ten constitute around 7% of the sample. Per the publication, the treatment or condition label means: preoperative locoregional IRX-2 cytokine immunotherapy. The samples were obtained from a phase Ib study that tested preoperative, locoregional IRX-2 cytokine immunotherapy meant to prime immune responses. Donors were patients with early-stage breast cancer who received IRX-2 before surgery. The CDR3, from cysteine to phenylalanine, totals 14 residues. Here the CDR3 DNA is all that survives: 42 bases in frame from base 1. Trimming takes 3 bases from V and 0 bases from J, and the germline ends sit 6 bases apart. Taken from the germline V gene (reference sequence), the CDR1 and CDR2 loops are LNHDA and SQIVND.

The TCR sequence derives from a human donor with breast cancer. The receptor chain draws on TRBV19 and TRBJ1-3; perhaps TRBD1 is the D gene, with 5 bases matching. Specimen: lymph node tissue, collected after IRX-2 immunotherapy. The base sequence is TGTGCCAGTAGTATGACAGTCTCTGGAAACACCATATATTTT. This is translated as CASSMTVSGNTIYF.